This TCR beta chain was identified during a study of radiation and T cells in renal cell carcinoma. Findings and limits, study-wide: Without pretreatment biopsies, baseline tumor clonotype presence was undetermined.

Profiling relied on immunoSEQ multiplex PCR, and the TCRdb table lists in-frame clones only, not all of them. The repertoire includes approximately 120,000 clones, 65% to 85% of them detected once, and roughly 5.9% sits in the top ten. Germline loops: CDR1 LNHDA, CDR2 SQIVND (reference sequence). CDR3 length equals 14 residues. Between the trimmed V and J ends, which lost 4 bases and 6 bases, there was a span of 12 bases. Details on this clone: What it binds is not known.

Described time point: blood 2 weeks post-SBRT. The treatment here: 15 Gy SBRT to primary tumor, nephrectomy 4 weeks later. Blood was sampled at baseline, 2 weeks and 4 weeks after SBRT. This receptor was identified in a man aged 45 to 65 with renal cell carcinoma. This rearrangement joins TRBV19 to TRBJ1-4; D might be TRBD1 (6 bases). The specimen comprised blood, sampled from a patient whose treatment included radiotherapy and nephrectomy. For the CDR3, the DNA is TGTGCCAGTAGTAGGGGGCGAGAAGATGAAAAACTGTTTTTT. Translated: CASSRGREDEKLFF. Complete variable domain (other parts from reference TRBV19 and TRBJ1-4): DGGITQSPKYLFRKEGQNVTLSCEQNLNHDAMYWYRQDPGQGLRLIYYSQIVNDFQKGDIAEGYSVSREKKESFPLTVTSAQKNPTAFYLCASSRGREDEKLFFGSGTQLSVL.